A selection of T cell receptor beta chains follows, all from one sample in a study of neurological immune-mediated disorders. TCRdb re-called the 5' RACE reads with MiXCR, one entry per CDR3 protein. The sample shows 55,000 to 80,000 distinct CDR3 sequences, approximately 13% of them seen only once. The sample was PBMCs. Source of these receptors: a female donor with HTLV-1-associated myelopathy (HAM/TSP). Both conserved end residues are part of each CDR3. D genes are given only for firm matches. Some rows mark clone size as missing; the rest say once, few, many or name a class of expanded clone.

d_gene: NA; j_gene: TRBJ1-5; abundance: many; v_gene: TRBV20-1; CDR3aa: CSATRAGGQSPQHF; CDR3nt: TGCAGTGCCACTCGCGCGGGGGGTCAGTCGCCCCAGCATTTT
d_gene: NA; j_gene: TRBJ2-2; abundance: many; v_gene: TRBV5-1; CDR3aa: CASSLDWGLNTGELFF; CDR3nt: TGCGCCAGCAGCTTGGATTGGGGGCTTAACACCGGGGAGCTGTTTTTT
d_gene: NA; j_gene: TRBJ1-1; abundance: many; v_gene: TRBV7-8; CDR3aa: CASSLGLQGEAFF; CDR3nt: TGTGCCAGCAGCTTAGGGTTACAGGGTGAAGCTTTCTTT
d_gene: NA; j_gene: TRBJ2-2; abundance: NA; v_gene: TRBV5-1; CDR3aa: CASSSVGNGELFF; CDR3nt: TGCGCCAGCAGCTCCGTGGGAAACGGGGAGCTGTTTTTT
d_gene: NA; j_gene: TRBJ1-3; abundance: many; v_gene: TRBV28; CDR3aa: CASSLGFRMYLSKKISSGNTIYF; CDR3nt: TGTGCCAGCAGTTTAGGGTTTCGGATGTATCTCTCAAAGAAGATAAGCTCTGGAAACACCATATATTTT
d_gene: NA; j_gene: TRBJ2-7; abundance: many; v_gene: TRBV27; CDR3aa: CASSSIRDNYYEQYF; CDR3nt: TGTGCCAGCAGTTCGATCCGGGACAACTACTACGAGCAGTACTTC
d_gene: TRBD1; j_gene: TRBJ1-1; abundance: many; v_gene: TRBV20-1; CDR3aa: CSASFDRGTEAFF; CDR3nt: TGCAGTGCTAGTTTTGACAGGGGCACTGAAGCTTTCTTT
d_gene: NA; j_gene: TRBJ2-7; abundance: NA; v_gene: TRBV5-1; CDR3aa: CASSLVLGGTYEQYF; CDR3nt: TGCGCCAGCAGCTTGGTTCTTGGGGGGACCTACGAGCAGTACTTC
d_gene: NA; j_gene: TRBJ2-3; abundance: many; v_gene: TRBV5-1; CDR3aa: CASIGDTTDTQYF; CDR3nt: TGCGCCAGCATTGGGGATACCACAGATACGCAGTATTTT
d_gene: NA; j_gene: TRBJ1-5; abundance: many; v_gene: TRBV4-1; CDR3aa: CASSQDPRARGSNQPQHF; CDR3nt: TGCGCCAGCAGCCAAGACCCTAGGGCCCGAGGAAGCAATCAGCCCCAGCATTTT
d_gene: TRBD2; j_gene: TRBJ2-3; abundance: many; v_gene: TRBV28; CDR3aa: CASSPPGLVGADTQYF; CDR3nt: TGTGCCAGCAGTCCACCGGGACTAGTAGGGGCGGATACGCAGTATTTT
d_gene: TRBD2; j_gene: TRBJ2-3; abundance: many; v_gene: TRBV29-1; CDR3aa: CSVGLASTDTQYF; CDR3nt: TGCAGCGTTGGACTAGCTAGCACAGATACGCAGTATTTT
d_gene: NA; j_gene: TRBJ2-5; abundance: few; v_gene: TRBV2; CDR3aa: CASSLQLQETQYF; CDR3nt: TGTGCCAGCAGTCTCCAGCTCCAAGAGACCCAGTACTTC
d_gene: NA; j_gene: TRBJ2-2; abundance: many; v_gene: TRBV7-9; CDR3aa: CAGQTDRSNTGELFF; CDR3nt: TGTGCCGGACAAACGGACAGATCGAACACCGGGGAGCTGTTTTTT
d_gene: TRBD1; j_gene: TRBJ1-2; abundance: many; v_gene: TRBV9; CDR3aa: CASSVGGQGQPGYTF; CDR3nt: TGTGCCAGCAGCGTAGGAGGACAGGGGCAGCCGGGCTACACCTTC
d_gene: NA; j_gene: TRBJ1-2; abundance: many; v_gene: TRBV5-5; CDR3aa: CASSLGTVRANGYTF; CDR3nt: TGTGCCAGCAGCTTGGGTACAGTCAGGGCGAATGGCTACACCTTC
d_gene: TRBD1; j_gene: TRBJ1-6; abundance: many; v_gene: TRBV20-1; CDR3aa: CSARDPRDRENSPLHF; CDR3nt: TGCAGTGCTAGAGATCCCCGGGACAGGGAGAATTCACCCCTCCACTTT
d_gene: NA; j_gene: TRBJ1-1; abundance: many; v_gene: TRBV12-3/TRBV12-4; CDR3aa: CASSPGLEAFF; CDR3nt: TGTGCCAGCAGCCCGGGACTTGAAGCTTTCTTT
d_gene: NA; j_gene: TRBJ2-1; abundance: many; v_gene: TRBV28; CDR3aa: CASSTQGWGLYNEQFF; CDR3nt: TGTGCCAGCAGCACACAGGGATGGGGCCTCTACAATGAGCAGTTCTTC
d_gene: NA; j_gene: TRBJ1-6; abundance: many; v_gene: TRBV12-3/TRBV12-4; CDR3aa: CASSANGVVSPLHF; CDR3nt: TGTGCCAGCAGTGCGAACGGGGTAGTATCACCCCTCCACTTT
d_gene: NA; j_gene: TRBJ1-1; abundance: many; v_gene: TRBV7-9; CDR3aa: CASSSRGGENTEAFF; CDR3nt: TGTGCCAGCAGCTCACGCGGGGGTGAGAACACTGAAGCTTTCTTT
d_gene: NA; j_gene: TRBJ2-7; abundance: NA; v_gene: TRBV28; CDR3aa: CASSKGYEQYF; CDR3nt: TGTGCCAGCAGTAAGGGTTACGAGCAGTACTTC
d_gene: NA; j_gene: TRBJ2-4; abundance: many; v_gene: TRBV5-1; CDR3aa: CASSLTIHQGGENIQYF; CDR3nt: TGCGCCAGCAGCTTGACGATTCATCAGGGGGGTGAAAACATTCAGTACTTC
d_gene: NA; j_gene: TRBJ2-7; abundance: many; v_gene: TRBV12-3/TRBV12-4; CDR3aa: CASSFSPGYEQYF; CDR3nt: TGTGCCAGCAGTTTCTCCCCGGGCTACGAGCAGTACTTC
d_gene: TRBD1; j_gene: TRBJ2-2; abundance: many; v_gene: TRBV20-1; CDR3aa: CSARADRGTGELFF; CDR3nt: TGCAGTGCTAGAGCGGACAGGGGCACCGGGGAGCTGTTTTTT
d_gene: NA; j_gene: TRBJ1-1; abundance: NA; v_gene: TRBV30; CDR3aa: CAWSRSNTEAFF; CDR3nt: TGTGCCTGGAGCAGGAGTAACACTGAAGCTTTCTTT
d_gene: NA; j_gene: TRBJ2-1; abundance: many; v_gene: TRBV11-2; CDR3aa: CASSLDPQDVQFF; CDR3nt: TGTGCCAGCAGCTTAGACCCCCAGGACGTGCAGTTCTTC
d_gene: TRBD2; j_gene: TRBJ2-3; abundance: many; v_gene: TRBV9; CDR3aa: CASSVGLAGDTQYF; CDR3nt: TGTGCCAGCAGCGTAGGGCTAGCGGGGGATACGCAGTATTTT
d_gene: NA; j_gene: TRBJ2-3; abundance: NA; v_gene: TRBV7-9; CDR3aa: CASSLVGGPGDTQYF; CDR3nt: TGTGCCAGCAGCTTAGTTGGGGGGCCCGGAGATACGCAGTATTTT
d_gene: NA; j_gene: TRBJ1-2; abundance: many; v_gene: TRBV5-1; CDR3aa: CASSLALKNYGYTF; CDR3nt: TGCGCCAGCAGCTTGGCTCTTAAGAACTATGGCTACACCTTC
d_gene: NA; j_gene: TRBJ2-3; abundance: many; v_gene: TRBV20-1; CDR3aa: CSARDRHTDTQYF; CDR3nt: TGCAGTGCTAGAGACCGTCACACAGATACGCAGTATTTT
d_gene: NA; j_gene: TRBJ2-2; abundance: many; v_gene: TRBV24-1; CDR3aa: CATSDLDTNTGELFF; CDR3nt: TGTGCCACCAGTGACTTGGACACAAACACCGGGGAGCTGTTTTTT
d_gene: NA; j_gene: TRBJ2-3; abundance: NA; v_gene: TRBV7-9; CDR3aa: CASSLGRSTDTQYF; CDR3nt: TGTGCCAGCAGCCTTGGGCGAAGCACAGATACGCAGTATTTT
d_gene: NA; j_gene: TRBJ2-1; abundance: many; v_gene: TRBV11-2; CDR3aa: CASSFQDTHNEQFF; CDR3nt: TGTGCCAGCAGCTTTCAGGACACCCACAATGAGCAGTTCTTC
d_gene: NA; j_gene: TRBJ1-5; abundance: many; v_gene: TRBV20-1; CDR3aa: CSADSDSNQPQHF; CDR3nt: TGCAGTGCAGACAGCGATAGCAATCAGCCCCAGCATTTT
d_gene: TRBD1; j_gene: TRBJ2-4; abundance: many; v_gene: TRBV5-1; CDR3aa: CASSFQGENIQYF; CDR3nt: TGCGCCAGCAGCTTTCAGGGGGAAAACATTCAGTACTTC
d_gene: NA; j_gene: TRBJ2-3; abundance: NA; v_gene: TRBV20-1; CDR3aa: CSATNPRQPLDTQYF; CDR3nt: TGCAGTGCAACGAACCCCCGCCAGCCCCTAGATACGCAGTATTTT
d_gene: NA; j_gene: TRBJ1-5; abundance: many; v_gene: TRBV5-1; CDR3aa: CASSKGHQPQHF; CDR3nt: TGCGCCAGCAGCAAGGGCCATCAGCCCCAGCATTTT
d_gene: TRBD2; j_gene: TRBJ2-1; abundance: NA; v_gene: TRBV11-2; CDR3aa: CASIRTSGGLFNEQFF; CDR3nt: TGTGCCAGCATCCGGACTAGCGGGGGGCTATTCAATGAGCAGTTCTTC
d_gene: NA; j_gene: TRBJ1-2; abundance: many; v_gene: TRBV14; CDR3aa: CASSLGTVMGYTF; CDR3nt: TGTGCCAGCAGCCTGGGGACGGTGATGGGCTACACCTTC
d_gene: TRBD1; j_gene: TRBJ2-2; abundance: few; v_gene: TRBV20-1; CDR3aa: CSAPGGLNTGELFF; CDR3nt: TGCAGTGCTCCAGGGGGTCTTAACACCGGGGAGCTGTTTTTT
d_gene: NA; j_gene: TRBJ2-5; abundance: many; v_gene: TRBV5-1; CDR3aa: CASSLYGGRGETQYF; CDR3nt: TGCGCCAGCAGCTTGTACGGGGGCCGGGGAGAGACCCAGTACTTC
d_gene: TRBD2; j_gene: TRBJ2-5; abundance: many; v_gene: TRBV7-9; CDR3aa: CASQETSGQETQYF; CDR3nt: TGTGCCAGCCAGGAGACTAGCGGCCAAGAGACCCAGTACTTC
d_gene: TRBD1; j_gene: TRBJ1-1; abundance: many; v_gene: TRBV6-6; CDR3aa: CASSYRGQGSTEAFF; CDR3nt: TGTGCCAGCAGTTACCGAGGACAGGGTAGCACTGAAGCTTTCTTT
d_gene: NA; j_gene: TRBJ2-2; abundance: many; v_gene: TRBV12-3/TRBV12-4; CDR3aa: CASASRGANTGELFF; CDR3nt: TGTGCCAGCGCTTCTCGGGGGGCCAACACCGGGGAGCTGTTTTTT
d_gene: TRBD2; j_gene: TRBJ2-5; abundance: NA; v_gene: TRBV11-2; CDR3aa: CASSLVAVELAGAQYF; CDR3nt: TGTGCCAGCAGCTTAGTCGCGGTGGAGCTAGCGGGGGCACAGTACTTC
d_gene: TRBD1; j_gene: TRBJ2-5; abundance: many; v_gene: TRBV11-2; CDR3aa: CASSLNRGLETQYF; CDR3nt: TGTGCCAGCAGCTTAAACAGGGGGCTGGAGACCCAGTACTTC
d_gene: TRBD1; j_gene: TRBJ2-1; abundance: NA; v_gene: TRBV29-1; CDR3aa: CSGALRGPYNEQFF; CDR3nt: TGCAGCGGCGCCCTTAGGGGGCCCTACAATGAGCAGTTCTTC
d_gene: NA; j_gene: TRBJ2-3; abundance: many; v_gene: TRBV6-5; CDR3aa: CASSWMRGDTQYF; CDR3nt: TGTGCCAGCAGTTGGATGCGAGGAGATACGCAGTATTTT
d_gene: NA; j_gene: TRBJ2-2; abundance: many; v_gene: TRBV20-1; CDR3aa: CSVEKLLQGSGELFF; CDR3nt: TGCAGCGTTGAAAAACTCTTACAGGGTTCCGGGGAGCTGTTTTTT
d_gene: NA; j_gene: TRBJ1-1; abundance: many; v_gene: TRBV20-1; CDR3aa: CSAPDRRVTEAFF; CDR3nt: TGCAGTGCACCCGACAGGCGGGTCACTGAAGCTTTCTTT
d_gene: NA; j_gene: TRBJ1-2; abundance: many; v_gene: TRBV5-1; CDR3aa: CASSRDERAYGYTF; CDR3nt: TGCGCCAGCAGCCGGGATGAAAGGGCCTATGGCTACACCTTC
d_gene: TRBD1; j_gene: TRBJ2-7; abundance: many; v_gene: TRBV6-4; CDR3aa: CASSAQGGPYEQYF; CDR3nt: TGTGCCAGCAGTGCACAGGGGGGTCCCTACGAGCAGTACTTC
d_gene: TRBD1; j_gene: TRBJ2-7; abundance: few; v_gene: TRBV4-2; CDR3aa: CASSLSKGAEQYF; CDR3nt: TGTGCCAGCAGCCTCAGTAAGGGGGCCGAGCAGTACTTC
d_gene: NA; j_gene: TRBJ2-3; abundance: many; v_gene: TRBV10-3; CDR3aa: CAISESRDTQYF; CDR3nt: TGTGCCATCAGTGAGTCTCGGGATACGCAGTATTTT
d_gene: TRBD2; j_gene: TRBJ2-3; abundance: many; v_gene: TRBV7-2; CDR3aa: CASKSGAGTDTQYF; CDR3nt: TGTGCCAGCAAGAGCGGGGCGGGCACAGATACGCAGTATTTT
d_gene: TRBD1; j_gene: TRBJ2-7; abundance: NA; v_gene: TRBV7-9; CDR3aa: CASSFTGASYEQYF; CDR3nt: TGTGCCAGCAGCTTTACAGGGGCATCCTACGAGCAGTACTTC
d_gene: NA; j_gene: TRBJ2-4; abundance: many; v_gene: TRBV2; CDR3aa: CASLQRNIQYF; CDR3nt: TGTGCCAGCCTGCAAAGAAACATTCAGTACTTC